What follows are 30 T cell receptor beta chains derived from one specimen sequenced in a study of shared clonotypes between healthy human individuals. Profiled with immunoSEQ multiplex PCR; TCRdb holds only in-frame clones, not every one. The table includes roughly 2.2 million clones, 90% to 95% detected once. Sequencing was performed on naive CD4+ T cells from PBMCs. Subset of the sample: CD45RA+ positively selected. These receptors were taken from a man younger than 35 in good health. Some clones in this sample may be carry-over from other donors' samples.

V gene TRBV4-1 combines with J gene TRBJ1-3, with 10 bases matching TRBD1. The CDR3 is made up of 15 amino acids. Germline CDR1 is MGHRA and CDR2 is YSYEKL. V gave up 4 bases and J gave up 7 bases; unmatched junction bases: 7. The CDR3 sequence is CASSLDRGRTNTIYF. The CDR3 DNA reads TGCGCCAGCAGCCTTGACAGGGGGCGGACGAACACCATATATTTT.

This chain links TRBV5-8 with TRBJ1-3; no reliable D call. Trimming took off 5 bases at V and 2 bases at J, with 8 bases between the two ends. The CDR3 spans 13 residues. Per the germline V gene, CDR1 is SGHTS and CDR2 is YDEGEE. The CDR3 nucleotides read TGTGCCAGCAGTCATAATACTGGAAACACCATATATTTT. It yields the protein CASSHNTGNTIYF.

This chain links TRBV7-2 with TRBJ2-1; no clear D. V lost 7 bases to trimming and J lost 8 bases, with 12 bases between them. The V gene's germline CDR1 is SGHTA and CDR2 FQGNSA. The CDR3 is made up of 12 amino acids. The CDR3 is CASTIRRHEQFF. CDR3 in DNA: TGTGCCAGCACCATCAGAAGACATGAGCAGTTCTTC.

This rearrangement joins TRBV28 to TRBJ2-1; 9 positions agree with TRBD2. This CDR3 has 17 amino acids. The J segment lost 0 bases and the V segment lost 7 bases, leaving 10 bases of the junction unmatched. Germline V gives CDR1 MDHEN, CDR2 SYDVKM. DNA of the CDR3: TGTGCCAGCATTTCTAGCGGGGCGACCAGCTCCTACAATGAGCAGTTCTTC. It codes for CASISSGATSSYNEQFF.

The rearrangement links TRBV7-2 to TRBJ1-5; tentative D call: TRBD1 (5 bases). The CDR3 is 17 amino acids. Trimming cost V 1 base and J 1 base, with 14 bases left between them. From germline, CDR1 is SGHTA and CDR2 FQGNSA. The CDR3 nucleotides read TGTGCCAGCAGCTTAGAGACAGCCATTTTGAGCAATCAGCCCCAGCATTTT. Translated, it gives CASSLETAILSNQPQHF. Variable domain in full (rest from reference TRBV7-2 and TRBJ1-5): GAGVSQSPSNKVTEKGKDVELRCDPISGHTALYWYRQSLGQGLEFLIYFQGNSAPDKSGLPSDRFSAERTGGSVSTLTIQRTQQEDSAVYLCASSLETAILSNQPQHFGDGTRLSIL.

This sequence joins TRBV12-1 and TRBJ1-1; the table calls TRBD1, which could not be checked here. TRBV12-1 counts as a pseudogene. This CDR3 has 15 amino acids. CDR3 sequence (DNA): TGTGCCAGCAGCTGTGGGGACAGGGGAAGCACTGAAGCTTTCTTT. Translation: CASSCGDRGSTEAFF.

This chain connects TRBV25-1 to TRBJ2-6, with D uncertain. Trimming pared 3 bases from V and 0 bases from J, leaving 9 bases between. The CDR3 runs to 16 residues. Germline assignment: CDR1 MGHDK and CDR2 SYGVNS. CDR3: CASSDIQASGANVLTF. The CDR3 DNA reads TGTGCCAGCAGTGACATACAAGCCTCTGGGGCCAACGTCCTGACTTTC.

V gene TRBV29-1 combines with J gene TRBJ2-7; TRBD1 aligns across 9 bases. This CDR3 spans 13 amino acids. V gave up 7 bases and J gave up 5 bases; unmatched junction bases: 9. From germline, CDR1 is SQVTM and CDR2 ANQGSEA. In nucleotides, the CDR3 is TGCAGCGCCGGACAGGGGAAACGCGACGAGCAGTACTTC. The encoded protein is CSAGQGKRDEQYF.

CDR3 coding DNA: TGCGCCAGCGTCGACGGAAGCTCCTACAATGAGCAGTTCTTC. Translating it yields CASVDGSSYNEQFF. This chain connects TRBV10-2 to TRBJ2-1; D not resolved. Trimming left V 8 bases short and J 0 bases short, with 11 bases between. The CDR3 is 14 residues long. Germline CDR1 reads WSHSY; CDR2 reads SAAADI.

The chain is built from TRBV7-8 and TRBJ2-1; D possibly corresponds to TRBD1 (5 bases). CDR3 length: 15 residues. The germline V gene encodes CDR1 SGHVS and CDR2 FQNEAQ. V was clipped by 5 bases and J by 7 bases, with 18 bases between them. CDR3 loop: CASSPGLQGGNEQFF. As DNA, the CDR3 is TGTGCCAGCAGCCCCGGTCTGCAGGGTGGTAATGAGCAGTTCTTC.

The rearrangement uses TRBV6-1 and TRBJ2-1, with D possibly TRBD2 on 5 matching bases. Germline CDR1 reads MNHNS; CDR2 reads SASEGT. The CDR3 is 14 amino acids. With 3 bases removed from V and 6 bases from J, the gap between germline ends came to 12 bases. The CDR3 coding sequence is TGTGCCAGCAGTGATTATCCGGGGAGCAATGAGCAGTTCTTC. This translates into CASSDYPGSNEQFF.

The genes are TRBV10-1 and TRBJ2-7; no firm D call. Germline V lookup: CDR1 WNHNN, CDR2 SYGVQD (reference sequence). V lost 0 bases to trimming and J lost 2 bases, with 11 bases between them. This CDR3 is built from 15 residues. CDR3 residues: CASSESPDGAYEQYF. In nucleotides, the CDR3 is TGCGCCAGCAGTGAGTCCCCGGACGGTGCCTACGAGCAGTACTTC.

The chain couples TRBV27 to TRBJ1-2; no definite D call. The CDR3 has 13 residues. Trimming removed 6 bases at V and 0 bases at J, with 8 bases between. CDR1 is MNHEY and CDR2 is SMNVEV in the germline V gene (reference sequence). CDR3 bases: TGTGCCAGCAGGGAAGCTGCTAACTATGGCTACACCTTC. Its protein is CASREAANYGYTF.

The J gene is TRBJ1-2, the V gene TRBV5-4; D is possibly TRBD1 (6 bases). The CDR3 covers 14 residues. The V gene lost 1 base and the J gene lost 2 bases, with 9 bases spanning the gap. Per germline, CDR1 SGHNT and CDR2 YYREEE (reference sequence). The CDR3 loop is CASSLRQGNYGYTF. In DNA, the CDR3 is TGTGCCAGCAGCTTGAGGCAGGGGAACTATGGCTACACCTTC.

The chain is built from TRBV19 and TRBJ2-7; the D gene could be TRBD1 or TRBD2 (5 bases each). Germline CDR1 and CDR2: LNHDA and SQIVND (reference sequence). The CDR3 totals 15 residues. V lost 3 bases, J lost 0 bases, and 12 bases lay in between. DNA for the CDR3: TGTGCCAGTAGTATTCGGGGACGGAGCTCCTACGAGCAGTACTTC. Protein: CASSIRGRSSYEQYF.

The J gene is TRBJ2-7, the V gene TRBV29-1, with 8 bases matching TRBD1. CDR3 length: 13 amino acids. V trimming: 5 bases; J trimming: 0 bases; junction bases outside the gene matches: 3. Germline V CDR1 and CDR2: SQVTM, ANQGSEA. Here the CDR3 reads CSVRTGSSYEQYF. CDR3 coding DNA: TGCAGCGTTCGGACAGGGAGCTCCTACGAGCAGTACTTC.

This chain links TRBV18 with TRBJ2-4, with D possibly being TRBD2 (6 bases). The CDR3 is 16 amino acids. Germline assignment: CDR1 KGHSH and CDR2 LQKENI. The V end lost 3 bases, the J end lost 0 bases, and 12 bases lay between the germline ends. In nucleotides, the CDR3 is TGTGCCAGCTCACCGTGGCTAGCGCTAGCCAAAAACATTCAGTACTTC. Translation gives CASSPWLALAKNIQYF.

The chain combines TRBV7-2 with TRBJ2-7; 10 bases align to TRBD2. The junction had 6 bases not matched to a gene; V was cut back by 5 bases and J by 2 bases. This CDR3 has 15 amino acids. CDR1 and CDR2 (germline): SGHTA, FQGNSA. CDR3 sequence reads: CASSPLGLATYEQYF. The CDR3, as DNA: TGTGCCAGCAGCCCCCTGGGACTAGCGACCTACGAGCAGTACTTC.

This chain links TRBV10-3 with TRBJ2-1, with 7 bases lining up with TRBD1. J was trimmed by 2 bases and V by 10 bases; bases with no gene match: 5. Germline V gives CDR1 ENHRY, CDR2 SYGVKD. The CDR3 is made up of 13 amino acids. The CDR3 nucleotides are TGTGCCACCGGACAGGAAACCTACAATGAGCAGTTCTTC. Encoded protein: CATGQETYNEQFF.

The CDR3 DNA sequence: TGTGCCAGCAGCCAAGAGAGAAAGGGACTAGCGGGAGGGCCCTCCTACAATGAGCAGTTCTTC. Its protein is CASSQERKGLAGGPSYNEQFF. V is TRBV4-2 and J is TRBJ2-1; 16 bases fit TRBD2. The CDR3 spans 21 residues. The germline V gene encodes CDR1 LGHNA and CDR2 YNFKEQ. The trim removed 0 bases at V and 0 bases at J, leaving 8 bases unmatched.

V usage is TRBV10-3 and J usage is TRBJ2-2; D is ambiguous. The CDR3 runs 14 residues. Trimming stripped 0 bases from V and 4 bases from J, with 6 bases between. From germline, CDR1 is ENHRY and CDR2 SYGVKD. This chain's CDR3 is CAISESPLTGELFF. The CDR3 DNA reads TGTGCCATCAGTGAGTCTCCACTCACCGGGGAGCTGTTTTTT.

The chain carries TRBV30 and TRBJ2-7; TRBD1 might be the D (6 bases). Looked up from germline, CDR1 is GTSNPN and CDR2 is SVGIG (reference sequence). This CDR3 spans 13 amino acids. Trimming removed 2 bases from V and 5 bases from J, with 13 bases in between. The CDR3 protein is CAWSRDNVHEQYF. CDR3 nucleotides: TGTGCCTGGAGTCGGGACAACGTCCACGAGCAGTACTTC.

The chain employs TRBV27 and TRBJ2-5; D uncertain. The CDR3 covers 13 residues. Trimming removed 0 bases at V and 4 bases at J, with 6 bases between. The germline gives CDR1 MNHEY, CDR2 SMNVEV (reference sequence). This CDR3 reads CASSLSFGETQYF. CDR3 bases: TGTGCCAGCAGTTTATCTTTCGGAGAGACCCAGTACTTC.

This chain links TRBV28 with TRBJ1-1, with D possibly being TRBD1 (5 bases). V lost 4 bases and J lost 3, with 9 bases in between. Germline V lookup: CDR1 MDHEN, CDR2 SYDVKM. This CDR3 is built from 13 residues. The CDR3 is CASSWQGYTEAFF. DNA for the CDR3: TGTGCCAGCAGTTGGCAGGGATACACTGAAGCTTTCTTT.

This chain links TRBV2 with TRBJ2-5; 9 bases line up with TRBD1. Germline CDR1 and CDR2: SNHLY and FYNNEI. Trimming cost V 3 bases and J 6 bases; bases outside gene matches: 5. CDR3 length: 14 residues. CDR3 protein: CASSDDRGRQTQYF. The CDR3 DNA sequence: TGTGCCAGCAGTGATGACAGGGGGAGGCAGACCCAGTACTTC.

The CDR3 coding sequence is TGTGCCACCAGCAGTGGGGGGGAAAAACTGTTTTTT. Its protein is CATSSGGEKLFF. The V call is TRBV15, the J call TRBJ1-4; TRBD1 is a possible D gene (5 bases). Germline V lookup: CDR1 LNHNV, CDR2 YYDKDF (reference sequence). V was clipped by 3 bases and J by 8 bases, with 7 bases between them. This CDR3 comprises 12 residues.

In regard to this clone: The same CDR3 also results from other DNA sequences found in this sample. The chain carries TRBV10-3 and TRBJ1-2; TRBD1 is a possible D gene (5 bases). CDR1 is ENHRY and CDR2 is SYGVKD in the germline V gene. The CDR3 consists of 15 residues. V shed 0 bases and J shed 3 bases, with 11 bases lying between them. The CDR3 protein is CAISESGGRDYGYTF. The DNA of the CDR3 is TGTGCCATCAGTGAGTCTGGGGGTAGGGACTATGGCTACACCTTC.

This clone was seen only a few times. Within the sample, other DNA sequences also encode this same CDR3. V and J are TRBV29-1 and TRBJ2-3, with D perhaps TRBD2 (5 bases). The germline V and J ends were trimmed by 3 bases and 1 base, with 5 bases remaining between them. CDR3 size: 12 residues. Germline lookup yields CDR1 SQVTM and CDR2 ANQGSEA. The CDR3 DNA reads as TGCAGCGTTGAGGAGGGCACAGATACGCAGTATTTT. Amino acid sequence: CSVEEGTDTQYF.

V usage is TRBV28 and J usage is TRBJ2-4, with D possibly being TRBD1 (6 bases). CDR1 MDHEN and CDR2 SYDVKM come from the germline V gene. Between the trimmed V and J ends, which lost 6 bases and 1 base, there was a span of 16 bases. The CDR3 has 16 residues. The CDR3: CASSLGGQVAKNIQYF. In DNA, the CDR3 is TGTGCCAGCAGCCTAGGGGGTCAAGTTGCCAAAAACATTCAGTACTTC.

The J gene is TRBJ2-5, the V gene TRBV2, with D perhaps TRBD2 (7 bases). CDR1 and CDR2 (germline): SNHLY, FYNNEI. The CDR3 consists of 19 residues. The V and J ends lost 4 bases and 0 bases respectively, with 24 bases between them. The CDR3 protein is CASSAPDSWGGPYQETQYF. The CDR3 nucleotides read TGTGCCAGCAGTGCCCCCGATAGCTGGGGGGGCCCGTACCAAGAGACCCAGTACTTC.